The 18 T cell receptor beta chains given below trace back to one sample, sequenced in a study of T-cell reconstitution after alpha-beta-depleted transplantation in children. Preparation of the TCRbeta library was carried out with unique molecular identifiers. MiXCR was run by TCRdb on the PCR reads, yielding one entry per CDR3 protein. The table includes approximately 400,000 distinct CDR3 sequences, roughly a tenth detected once. Sequencing was performed on PBMCs from the stem cell graft donor, taken from the stem cell graft. Receptors originate from a human donor who donated a stem cell graft to a child with acute myeloid leukemia.

This clonotype was seen a handful of times. The rearrangement uses TRBV7-9 and TRBJ1-4; perhaps TRBD1 as D (5 bases). This CDR3 comprises 14 residues. The V gene's germline CDR1 is SEHNR and CDR2 FQNEAQ (reference sequence). With 3 bases removed from V and 7 bases from J, the gap between germline ends came to 12 bases. As DNA, the CDR3 is TGTGCCAGCAGCTTCCGAACAGGTAGTGAAAAACTGTTTTTT. Translation: CASSFRTGSEKLFF.

This clonotype was seen ten or more times. The gene calls are TRBV5-6 and TRBJ2-3; D ambiguous. This CDR3 is 14 amino acids long. Germline values: CDR1 SGHDT, CDR2 YYEEEE. Trimming left V 6 bases short and J 10 bases short, with 21 bases between. CDR3 DNA: TGTGCCAGCACTCGAGCGCTAGGAAGGGTTGCGCAGTATTTT. Protein product: CASTRALGRVAQYF.

In this sample, this clonotype turned up a few times. The junction and the germline gene differ at one end; a read error may be behind it. The chain uses TRBV7-7 and TRBJ2-3; 12 nucleotides align to TRBD2. CDR1 is SSHAT, CDR2 FNYEAQ, per germline (reference sequence). The length of the CDR3 is 16 residues. The CDR3 is CASSLGTSGSTDTQYF. CDR3 nucleotide sequence: TGTGCTAGCAGCTTAGGGACTAGCGGGAGCACAGATACGCAGTATTTT.

V is TRBV7-2 and J is TRBJ1-1; TRBD1 might be the D (6 bases). V was cut by 0 bases and J by 2 bases, with 16 bases left in between. The germline V gene has CDR1 SGHTA and CDR2 FQGNSA. CDR3 length: 17 amino acids. The CDR3 protein is CASSLALGGGLNTEAFF. The CDR3 region has the DNA TGTGCCAGCAGCTTAGCTTTAGGAGGGGGGTTAAACACTGAAGCTTTCTTT.

This clonotype was recorded a few times. This chain links TRBV7-2 with TRBJ1-6, with D maybe TRBD1 (5 bases). Trimming removed 3 bases at V and 7 bases at J, with 10 bases between. The CDR3 spans 14 residues. CDR1 and CDR2 (germline): SGHTA, FQGNSA. CDR3 loop: CASSFQGPNSPLHF. CDR3 coding DNA: TGTGCCAGCAGCTTCCAGGGTCCCAATTCACCCCTCCACTTT.

This clonotype was detected many times. This sequence joins TRBV4-1 and TRBJ1-2, with D unresolved. There are 15 residues in the CDR3. Germline lookup yields CDR1 MGHRA and CDR2 YSYEKL. V was trimmed by 2 bases and J by 2 bases, leaving 12 bases between them. CDR3 protein: CASSQSLLANYGYTF. CDR3 nucleotides: TGCGCCAGCAGCCAATCCTTGCTGGCGAACTATGGCTACACCTTC.

Only a few counts were recorded for this clonotype. V usage is TRBV25-1 and J usage is TRBJ1-1; a weak D match, TRBD1 (6 bases). V was clipped by 5 bases and J by 0 bases, with 10 bases between them. The CDR3 length is 14 residues. The germline V gene has CDR1 MGHDK and CDR2 SYGVNS. In nucleotides, the CDR3 is TGTGCCAGCAGTAAGGACAGCTTGAACACTGAAGCTTTCTTT. It is translated as CASSKDSLNTEAFF.

This clonotype was counted a few times. The rearrangement links TRBV6-1 to TRBJ2-2, with D perhaps TRBD2 (6 bases). The CDR3 contains 13 residues. Trimming took 6 bases from V and 6 from J, leaving 11 bases between them. Germline lookup yields CDR1 MNHNS and CDR2 SASEGT. CDR3 bases: TGTGCCAGCAGCCCCCCTAGCGCCGGGGAGCTGTTTTTT. Translation gives CASSPPSAGELFF.

Only a few counts were recorded for this clonotype. The rearrangement joins TRBV5-1 to TRBJ2-1; perhaps TRBD1 as D (5 bases). Deletions cut 5 bases from V and 10 bases from J, with 13 bases between. The CDR3 contains 12 residues. Germline V gives CDR1 SGHRS, CDR2 YFSETQ. In DNA form, the CDR3 reads TGCGCCAGCAGTTTTCAGGGAAACGAGCAGTTCTTC. As protein: CASSFQGNEQFF.

This clonotype appeared a few times. The chain recombines TRBV7-2 with TRBJ2-2; unclear D gene. Germline CDR1 SGHTA, CDR2 FQGNSA. V was trimmed by 2 bases and J by 8 bases, leaving 12 bases between them. This CDR3 has 14 residues. This CDR3 is CASSLHTISGELFF. DNA for the CDR3: TGTGCCAGCAGCTTACACACGATTTCTGGGGAGCTGTTTTTT.

V is TRBV5-3 and J is TRBJ2-5, with 14 bases aligning to TRBD2. TRBV5-3 is marked as an open reading frame, function uncertain. The CDR3 contains 17 residues. The V and J ends lost 0 bases and 5 bases, in that order; junction bases with no gene match: 6. This chain's CDR3 is CARSLATSGGAKETQYF. CDR3 nucleotide sequence: TGTGCCAGAAGCTTGGCGACTAGCGGGGGGGCTAAGGAGACCCAGTACTTC.

In its sample, this clonotype was seen many times. An end of the junction does not agree with germline; a read error may underlie this. The chain links TRBV5-1 to TRBJ2-1; weak D call: TRBD2 (6 bases). There are 11 residues in the CDR3. Germline values: CDR1 SGHRS, CDR2 YFSETQ. The DNA for the CDR3 is TGTGCCAGCCGGGGGTACAATGAGCAGTTCTTC. It is translated as CASRGYNEQFF.

At least ten counts were recorded for this clonotype. V and J are TRBV18 and TRBJ2-5; a possible D gene is TRBD1 (6 bases). The V gene's germline CDR1 is KGHSH and CDR2 LQKENI. V lost 5 bases to trimming and J lost 0 bases, with 10 bases between them. This CDR3 region has 14 residues. CDR3 sequence: CASSKRQDQETQYF. CDR3 DNA: TGTGCCAGCTCAAAAAGACAGGACCAAGAGACCCAGTACTTC.

This clonotype has a count of ten or more. The gene calls are TRBV7-9 and TRBJ2-1; D perhaps matches TRBD2 (6 bases). Per germline, CDR1 SEHNR and CDR2 FQNEAQ (reference sequence). This CDR3 has 16 residues. V lost 2 bases and J lost 4, with 15 bases in between. The CDR3 region has the DNA TGTGCCAGCAGCTTAACCGGCGGGACGCCTTACAATGAGCAGTTCTTC. As protein: CASSLTGGTPYNEQFF.

The DNA for the CDR3 is TGCGCCAGCAGCTTGGAGGGGCAGTACGAGCAGTACGTC. Amino acids: CASSLEGQYEQYV. The chain combines TRBV5-1 with TRBJ2-7; D is perhaps TRBD1 (5 bases). The V end was cut by 0 bases, the J end by 4 bases, with 8 bases between. Germline lookup yields CDR1 SGHRS and CDR2 YFSETQ. The CDR3 extends over 13 amino acids.

This clonotype was seen many times. The chain combines TRBV25-1 with TRBJ2-3; the D gene is possibly TRBD1 (6 bases). Germline lookup yields CDR1 MGHDK and CDR2 SYGVNS. Between the trimmed V and J ends, which lost 0 bases and 2 bases, there was a span of 15 bases. There are 17 residues in the CDR3. The CDR3 DNA follows: TGTGCCAGCAGTGAATATTTAATCGACAGGAACACAGATACGCAGTATTTT. As protein: CASSEYLIDRNTDTQYF.

In this sample, this clonotype turned up a few times. The rearrangement joins TRBV5-1 to TRBJ2-3, with 9 bases fitting TRBD1. From germline, CDR1 is SGHRS and CDR2 YFSETQ. With 1 base clipped from V and 6 bases from J, the junction kept 9 bases outside the gene matches. CDR3 length: 16 amino acids. DNA for the CDR3: TGCGCCAGCAGCTTGACAGGGGGCGCAGCGGGGGATACGCAGTATTTT. This gives the protein CASSLTGGAAGDTQYF.

This clonotype was recorded a few times. The chain is built from TRBV29-1 and TRBJ2-3; 12 nucleotides align to TRBD2. This CDR3 region has 17 residues. Germline-derived CDR1 and CDR2 are SQVTM and ANQGSEA. With 7 bases clipped from V and 4 bases from J, the junction kept 15 bases outside the gene matches. The DNA of the CDR3 is TGCAGCGCACCTTGGTGGGCTAGCGGGGGGGAATCAGATACGCAGTATTTT. It codes for CSAPWWASGGESDTQYF.